Below, 17 T cell receptor beta chains from the same sample are listed, as sequenced in a study of blood T cell repertoires in COVID-19. The repertoire was sequenced with immunoSEQ multiplex PCR; TCRdb's copy has only in-frame clones and lacks some. The data show fewer than 80,000 clones, around nine tenths seen once. The sequencing sample was made of peripheral blood. These TCRs come from a woman in her fifties or sixties with active or convalescent COVID-19.

The chain couples TRBV5-4 to TRBJ1-2, with 7 bases fitting TRBD1. The length of the CDR3 is 14 residues. V was clipped by 4 bases and J by 1 base; unmatched bases: 4. Germline loops: CDR1 SGHNT, CDR2 YYREEE (reference sequence). As DNA, the CDR3 is TGTGCCAGCAGCCGGGACAGCAATAACTATGGCTACACCTTC. Its translation is CASSRDSNNYGYTF.

The chain is built from TRBV27 and TRBJ2-1, with TRBD2 as a possible D gene (6 bases). The length of the CDR3 is 16 residues. Germline CDR1 MNHEY, CDR2 SMNVEV (reference sequence). Trimming shortened V by 1 base and J by 5 bases, and 15 bases separated the two germline ends. The CDR3 region is CASSLWVGTGNNEQFF. In nucleotides, the CDR3 is TGTGCCAGCAGTTTATGGGTGGGGACTGGGAACAATGAGCAGTTCTTC.

The chain uses TRBV5-6 and TRBJ1-2, with 7 positions matching TRBD1. The CDR3 extends over 13 amino acids. Germline lookup yields CDR1 SGHDT and CDR2 YYEEEE. V was pared by 4 bases and J by 3 bases, with 3 bases of the junction left unmatched. The CDR3 region has the DNA TGTGCCAGCAGCCAGGGACAGTACTATGGCTACACCTTC. Protein product: CASSQGQYYGYTF.

V is TRBV10-2 and J is TRBJ2-3; 14 positions match TRBD2. In germline, CDR1 is WSHSY, CDR2 SAAADI. The CDR3 sequence is 18 residues long. With V trimmed by 4 bases and J by 5 bases, 11 bases remained unmatched. This CDR3 reads CASSVGLAGGLAGDTQYF. Here the CDR3 DNA reads TGCGCCAGCAGTGTAGGACTAGCGGGAGGTCTAGCAGGAGATACGCAGTATTTT.

The J gene is TRBJ2-1, the V gene TRBV5-6; D possibly corresponds to TRBD1 (5 bases). Germline-derived CDR1 and CDR2 are SGHDT and YYEEEE. The CDR3 loop spans 12 amino acids. Trimming took 2 bases from V and 8 from J, leaving 8 bases between them. The CDR3 coding sequence is TGTGCCAGCAGCTTCTGGGGCGATGAGCAGTTCTTC. Its translation: CASSFWGDEQFF. Full variable domain (rest looked up from reference TRBV5-6 and TRBJ2-1): DAGVTQSPTHLIKTRGQQVTLRCSPKSGHDTVSWYQQALGQGPQFIFQYYEEEERQRGNFPDRFSGHQFPNYSSELNVNALLLGDSALYLCASSFWGDEQFFGPGTRLTVL.

The V call is TRBV13, the J call TRBJ2-7; 8 nucleotides align to TRBD2. The germline V gene encodes CDR1 PRHDT and CDR2 FYEKMQ (reference sequence). J gave up 2 bases and V 5 bases, and 5 bases lay outside the gene matches. The CDR3 is 14 residues long. The DNA of the CDR3 is TGTGCCAGCAGCCCACGTAGCGGGACCTACGAGCAGTACTTC. This codes for CASSPRSGTYEQYF. Combining the CDR3 with reference TRBV13 and TRBJ2-7 gives the whole variable domain AAGVIQSPRHLIKEKRETATLKCYPIPRHDTVYWYQQGPGQDPQFLISFYEKMQSDKGSIPDRFSAQQFSDYHSELNMSSLELGDSALYFCASSPRSGTYEQYFGPGTRLTVT.

The gene calls are TRBV11-2 and TRBJ2-2; TRBD2 matches at 11 bases. The V and J ends lost 6 bases and 5 bases, in that order; junction bases with no gene match: 2. The CDR3 sequence is 14 residues long. In germline, CDR1 is SGHAT, CDR2 FQNNGV. The CDR3 region has the DNA TGTGCCAGCAGACTAGCGGGAGCGACCGGGGAGCTGTTTTTT. This codes for CASRLAGATGELFF.

The CDR3 nucleotides are TGTGCCAGCAGCCCCATAGCGGGAGGGCCAGGCACAGATACGCAGTATTTT. It codes for CASSPIAGGPGTDTQYF. The V gene is TRBV7-8, the J gene TRBJ2-3; 11 bases are a match to TRBD2. The germline V gene has CDR1 SGHVS and CDR2 FQNEAQ. The length of the CDR3 is 17 residues. J lost 1 base, V lost 5 bases, and 8 bases had no gene match.

The chain links TRBV5-3 to TRBJ2-1; D remains unclear. TRBV5-3 is given ORF status, its function remaining uncertain. With 1 base removed from V and 0 bases from J, the gap between germline ends came to 8 bases. This CDR3 has 15 amino acids. CDR3 in amino acids: CARSLLGLSYNEQFF. The CDR3, as DNA: TGTGCCAGAAGCTTGCTAGGTCTCTCCTACAATGAGCAGTTCTTC.

This rearrangement joins TRBV3-1 (or the pseudogene TRBV3-2) to TRBJ1-3; TRBD1 is a possible D gene (5 bases). The CDR3 runs to 14 residues. Trimming removed 4 bases at V and 9 bases at J, with 16 bases between. Germline-derived CDR1 and CDR2 are LGHDT and YNNKEL (reference sequence). The CDR3 DNA reads as TGTGCCAGCAGCCCCGTGAGTGGACAAAGCACCATATATTTT. Translation gives CASSPVSGQSTIYF.

This chain joins TRBV27 and TRBJ2-7, with TRBD2 matching over 8 bases. Germline values: CDR1 MNHEY, CDR2 SMNVEV (reference sequence). Trimming at V came to 4 bases and at J to 3 bases, leaving 11 bases not matched to a gene. The length of the CDR3 is 16 residues. The DNA for the CDR3 is TGTGCCAGCAGTTCAGATAGCGGGGTGGGATTCTACGAGCAGTACTTC. Amino acids: CASSSDSGVGFYEQYF.

Only one count was recorded for this clone. The V gene is TRBV11-2, the J gene TRBJ1-3; 7 bases match TRBD1. This CDR3 contains 14 residues. CDR1 is SGHAT and CDR2 is FQNNGV in the germline V gene. V lost 5 bases to trimming and J lost 3 bases; unmatched junction nucleotides: 4. This chain's CDR3 is CASSPQGYGNTIYF. CDR3 coding DNA: TGTGCCAGCAGCCCACAGGGGTATGGAAACACCATATATTTT.

The chain couples TRBV13 to TRBJ1-2; the D gene is possibly TRBD1 (5 bases). The CDR3 has 17 amino acids. Trimming pared 0 bases from V and 0 bases from J, leaving 14 bases between. Per germline, CDR1 PRHDT and CDR2 FYEKMQ (reference sequence). The CDR3 loop is CASSLGRGRMSNYGYTF. CDR3 nucleotides: TGTGCCAGCAGCTTAGGACGGGGGAGGATGTCTAACTATGGCTACACCTTC. Full variable domain (missing parts from reference TRBV13 and TRBJ1-2): AAGVIQSPRHLIKEKRETATLKCYPIPRHDTVYWYQQGPGQDPQFLISFYEKMQSDKGSIPDRFSAQQFSDYHSELNMSSLELGDSALYFCASSLGRGRMSNYGYTFGSGTRLTVV.

The V and J genes are TRBV5-1 and TRBJ2-5; 9 nucleotides agree with TRBD1. Germline assignment: CDR1 SGHRS and CDR2 YFSETQ. V shed 4 bases, J shed 5 bases, and the junction held 3 bases outside the gene matches. This CDR3 region has 13 residues. The CDR3 nucleotides are TGCGCCAGCAGCCTCGACAGGGGGGAGACCCAGTACTTC. The encoded protein is CASSLDRGETQYF.

The rearrangement uses TRBV12-5 and TRBJ1-1, with a tentative D call TRBD1 (5 bases). The CDR3 has 12 amino acids. Per the germline V gene, CDR1 is LGHNT and CDR2 is FRNRAP. V was pared by 7 bases and J by 7 bases, with 13 bases between. The chain's CDR3 is CASDIQGSEAFF. The CDR3 DNA sequence: TGTGCTAGTGATATCCAGGGCAGTGAAGCTTTCTTT.

This clone was seen just once. The rearrangement links TRBV27 to TRBJ2-3, with 7 bases matching TRBD2. Germline CDR1 reads MNHEY; CDR2 reads SMNVEV (reference sequence). This CDR3 comprises 14 residues. Unmatched junction bases numbered 6, after V lost 6 bases and J lost 3 bases. CDR3 DNA sequence: TGTGCCAGCAGGCCGGGACTAATGACAGATACGCAGTATTTT. This codes for CASRPGLMTDTQYF.

The chain carries TRBV7-3 and TRBJ2-1; 8 positions match TRBD1. V lost 4 bases to trimming and J lost 2 bases; unmatched junction nucleotides: 10. CDR1 is SGHTA, CDR2 FQGTGA, per germline. CDR3 length: 17 amino acids. The CDR3 DNA is TGTGCCAGCAGCTCCGCCGCCCACAGGGGGGCCTACAATGAGCAGTTCTTC. Encoded protein: CASSSAAHRGAYNEQFF.